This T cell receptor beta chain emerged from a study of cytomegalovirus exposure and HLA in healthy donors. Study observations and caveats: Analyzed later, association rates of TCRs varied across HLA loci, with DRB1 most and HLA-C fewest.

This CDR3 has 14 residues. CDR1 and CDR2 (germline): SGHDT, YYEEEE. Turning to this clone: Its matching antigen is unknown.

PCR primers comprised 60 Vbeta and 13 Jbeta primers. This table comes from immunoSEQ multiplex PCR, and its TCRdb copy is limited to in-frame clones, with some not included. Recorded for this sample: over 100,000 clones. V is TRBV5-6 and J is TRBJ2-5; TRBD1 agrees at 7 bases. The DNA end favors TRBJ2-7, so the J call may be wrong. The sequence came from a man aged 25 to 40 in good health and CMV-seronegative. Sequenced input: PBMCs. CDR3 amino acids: CASSLWDSIYEQYF. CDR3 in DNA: TGTGCCAGCAGCTTATGGGACAGTATTTACGAGCAGTACTTC.